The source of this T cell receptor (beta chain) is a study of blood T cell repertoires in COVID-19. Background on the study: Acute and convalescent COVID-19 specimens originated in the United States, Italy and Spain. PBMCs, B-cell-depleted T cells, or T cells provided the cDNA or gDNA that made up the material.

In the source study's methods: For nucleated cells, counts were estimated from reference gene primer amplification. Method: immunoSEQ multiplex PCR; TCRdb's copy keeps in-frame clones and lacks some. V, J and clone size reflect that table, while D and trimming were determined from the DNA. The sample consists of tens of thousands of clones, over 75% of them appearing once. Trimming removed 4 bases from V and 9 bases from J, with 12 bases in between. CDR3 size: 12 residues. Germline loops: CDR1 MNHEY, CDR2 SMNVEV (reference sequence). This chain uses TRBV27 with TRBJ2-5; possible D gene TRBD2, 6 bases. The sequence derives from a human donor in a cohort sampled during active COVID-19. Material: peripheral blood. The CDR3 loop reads CASSSEGGAQYF. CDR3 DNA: TGTGCCAGCAGTTCGGAGGGCGGGGCCCAGTACTTC.